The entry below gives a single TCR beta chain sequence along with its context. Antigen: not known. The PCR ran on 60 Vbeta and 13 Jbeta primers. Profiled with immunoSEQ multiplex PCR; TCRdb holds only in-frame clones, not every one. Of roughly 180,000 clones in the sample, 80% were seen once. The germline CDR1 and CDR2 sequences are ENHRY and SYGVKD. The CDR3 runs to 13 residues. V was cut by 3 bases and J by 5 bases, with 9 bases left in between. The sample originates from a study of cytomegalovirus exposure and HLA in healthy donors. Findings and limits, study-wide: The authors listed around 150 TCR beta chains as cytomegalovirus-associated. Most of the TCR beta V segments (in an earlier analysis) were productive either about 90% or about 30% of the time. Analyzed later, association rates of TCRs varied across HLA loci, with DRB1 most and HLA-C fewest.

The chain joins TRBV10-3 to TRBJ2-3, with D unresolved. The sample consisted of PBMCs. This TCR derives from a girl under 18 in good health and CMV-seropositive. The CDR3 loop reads CAISDLARDTQYF. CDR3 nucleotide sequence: TGTGCCATCAGTGATCTGGCTCGAGATACGCAGTATTTT.